The rows below give T cell receptor beta chains drawn from one sample of a study of T cell changes during pregnancy in multiple sclerosis. Method: immunoSEQ multiplex PCR; TCRdb's copy keeps in-frame clones and lacks some. The data hold about 28,000 clones, with 92% observed a single time. Sequencing was performed on peripheral blood, taken in the first trimester of pregnancy. The receptors derive from a female donor in good health, enrolled as a control in a pregnancy study. Each CDR3 is given with its conserved first and last residue. A D gene is named only where the DNA matches it firmly. Size is omitted from some rows. Given values are once, few, many or a class for expanded clones.

clone_size d_call j_call v_call cdr3_aa cdr3_nt
- - TRBJ1-2 TRBV7-9 CASSLGYGGKGYTF TGTGCCAGCAGCTTAGGATACGGGGGGAAAGGCTACACCTTC
- - TRBJ2-4 TRBV11-2 CASSLGTSLVGNIQYF TGTGCCAGCAGCTTGGGGACATCCTTAGTCGGGAACATTCAGTACTTC
- TRBD2 TRBJ2-1 TRBV11-3 CASSLGGLAGVGNEQFF TGTGCCAGCAGCTTAGGAGGGCTAGCGGGAGTAGGGAATGAGCAGTTCTTC
- TRBD1 TRBJ1-2 TRBV30 CAWRNRVTGNGYTF TGTGCCTGGAGGAATAGGGTGACAGGGAATGGCTACACCTTC
- TRBD1 TRBJ2-5 TRBV7-7 CASSLTGGSETQYF TGTGCCAGCAGCTTAACAGGGGGAAGTGAGACCCAGTACTTC
- - TRBJ1-1 TRBV9 CASSPRGGLNTEAFF TGTGCCAGCAGCCCCCGGGGGGGCCTGAACACTGAAGCTTTCTTT
- TRBD1 TRBJ1-6 TRBV25-1 CASKQPGQGYSPLHF TGTGCCAGTAAACAACCGGGACAGGGTTATTCACCCCTCCACTTT
- TRBD1 TRBJ1-5 TRBV5-4 CASSSGGRDQPQHF TGTGCCAGCAGCTCAGGGGGCAGGGATCAGCCCCAGCATTTT
- - TRBJ1-6 TRBV2 CASSEKRGMESPLHF TGTGCCAGCAGTGAAAAGCGGGGGATGGAGTCACCCCTCCACTTT
- TRBD1 TRBJ1-1 TRBV25-1 CASSESRGPAGTEAFF TGTGCCAGCAGTGAATCGAGGGGGCCGGCGGGAACTGAAGCTTTCTTT
- TRBD2 TRBJ2-3 TRBV6-1 CASSAGGPWDTQYF TGTGCCAGCTCGGCGGGAGGGCCTTGGGATACGCAGTATTTT
- - TRBJ2-3 TRBV29-1 CSVSFRGKDERDTQYF TGCAGCGTTTCTTTCCGCGGGAAAGACGAGAGAGATACGCAGTATTTT
- - TRBJ1-5 TRBV23-1 CASSQSLYQPQHF TGCGCCAGCAGTCAGAGCTTATATCAGCCCCAGCATTTT
- - TRBJ1-4 TRBV28 CASSSKASGEKLFF TGTGCCAGCAGTTCCAAAGCTAGCGGTGAAAAACTGTTTTTT
- - TRBJ2-1 TRBV7-2 CASHGRDYNEQFF TGTGCCAGCCACGGTCGTGACTACAATGAGCAGTTCTTC
- - TRBJ2-7 TRBV11-3 CASSARLREQYF TGTGCCAGCAGCGCACGCCTACGAGAGCAGTACTTC
- - TRBJ1-1 TRBV11-2 CASSLTGGRTEAFF TGTGCCAGCAGCTTGACGGGAGGTCGTACTGAAGCTTTCTTT
- - TRBJ1-1 TRBV25-1 CASSEGGEAFF TGTGCCAGCAGTGAAGGAGGGGAAGCTTTCTTT
- TRBD1 TRBJ2-2 TRBV10-3 CAISERGQGSAGELFF TGTGCCATCAGTGAGAGGGGACAGGGATCGGCCGGGGAGCTGTTTTTT
- - TRBJ1-5 TRBV7-2 CASSFDRGAQHF TGTGCCAGCAGCTTTGATCGGGGGGCCCAGCATTTT
few TRBD2 TRBJ2-7 TRBV23-1 CARTSGRALSYEQYF TGCGCCAGAACTAGCGGGAGGGCCCTCTCCTACGAGCAGTACTTC
- TRBD2 TRBJ2-7 TRBV19 CASSPPRGSGGTRYYEQYF TGTGCCAGTAGTCCTCCCCGGGGGAGCGGGGGCACCCGCTACTACGAGCAGTACTTC
- TRBD2 TRBJ2-1 TRBV7-9 CASSPTSGRAIEQFF TGTGCCAGCAGCCCCACTAGCGGGAGGGCCATTGAGCAGTTCTTC
- - TRBJ1-4 TRBV25-1 CASRKQGPGEKLFF TGTGCCAGCAGGAAACAGGGCCCTGGTGAAAAACTGTTTTTT
- - TRBJ1-3 TRBV10-3 CASIQASGNTIYF TGTGCCAGCATACAGGCTTCTGGAAACACCATATATTTT
- TRBD1 TRBJ2-2 TRBV7-9 CASSLGGTGRTGELFF TGTGCCAGCAGCTTAGGGGGGACAGGGCGCACCGGGGAGCTGTTTTTT
- TRBD2 TRBJ2-7 TRBV6-5 CASSLKREAYEQYF TGTGCCAGCAGTTTAAAGCGGGAGGCTTACGAGCAGTACTTC
- - TRBJ1-2 TRBV20-1 CSARTGYGYTF TGCAGTGCTAGGACGGGGTATGGCTACACCTTC
- TRBD1 TRBJ2-7 TRBV5-6 CASSYLSGTAYEQYF TGTGCCAGCAGCTATCTTTCCGGGACAGCCTACGAGCAGTACTTC
- - TRBJ1-1 TRBV19 CASSMRSMNTEAFF TGTGCCAGTAGTATGAGGAGTATGAACACTGAAGCTTTCTTT
- TRBD2 TRBJ2-3 TRBV27 CASSQLAGAGPYSSTDTQYF TGTGCCAGCAGTCAACTAGCGGGGGCCGGTCCCTATTCTAGCACAGATACGCAGTATTTT
- - TRBJ2-7 TRBV30 CAWGEVHEQYF TGTGCCTGGGGGGAGGTACACGAGCAGTACTTC
- - TRBJ1-1 TRBV6-5 CASRKRTSNTEAFF TGTGCCAGCCGAAAGCGCACCTCGAACACTGAAGCTTTCTTT
- TRBD2 TRBJ2-7 TRBV29-1 CSTGGGQNEQYF TGCAGCACCGGGGGGGGTCAGAACGAGCAGTACTTC
- TRBD2 TRBJ2-1 TRBV13 CASSLDPPGGVRYEQFF TGTGCCAGCAGCTTAGATCCCCCCGGGGGGGTTCGTTACGAGCAGTTCTTC
- TRBD2 TRBJ2-3 TRBV7-8 CASSLTSGAPLGTDTQYF TGTGCCAGCAGCTTAACTAGCGGGGCCCCCCTGGGCACAGATACGCAGTATTTT
- - TRBJ1-1 TRBV9 CASSVRLNTEAFF TGTGCCAGCAGCGTCCGGTTGAACACTGAAGCTTTCTTT
- TRBD2 TRBJ2-5 TRBV7-6 CASSLAASGGGQETQYF TGTGCCAGCAGCTTAGCGGCCAGCGGGGGGGGTCAAGAGACCCAGTACTTC
- - TRBJ1-6 TRBV5-6 CASSFVTGWTDSPLHF TGTGCCAGCAGCTTCGTTACAGGGTGGACGGATTCACCCCTCCACTTT
- TRBD2 TRBJ2-2 TRBV27 CASSLVRLAGDTGELFF TGTGCCAGCAGTTTGGTCCGACTAGCGGGAGACACCGGGGAGCTGTTTTTT